This TCR beta chain appears in the sequencing data of a study of CD8+CD57+ T cells in acquired aplastic anemia. Study summary: Sorted CD4+ and CD8+ cells yielded DNA averaging around 3 ug.

In the case of this clonotype: Antigen specificity is unknown.

Those patients picked for sequencing had displayed CD8+CD57+ cell expansion on flow cytometry. No patient had been given any therapy when blood was sampled. Broader study findings: The study found no significant CD8+ Simpson's diversity difference between patients and controls. The number of CD8+ CDR3 sequences shared by patients and controls was approximately 31.

CDR3 and TCR beta VDJ profiling relied on a genomic DNA template. One entry per CDR3 protein, called by TCRdb with MiXCR from the reads. The data contain around 500,000 distinct CDR3 sequences, about a third of them seen just once; the ten biggest clones take up around 0.82%. This receptor was identified in a human donor with aplastic anemia. The sequencing sample was made of sorted CD4+, CD8+, or CD8+CD57+ T cells (not recorded which) from PBMCs.

Here the CDR3 DNA reads TGTGCCATCAGCCGACAGATTCCTAACTATGGCTACACCTTC. This sequence encodes CAISRQIPNYGYTF. This chain links TRBV10-3 with TRBJ1-2, with a tentative D call TRBD1 (5 bases). Trimming pared 6 bases from V and 0 bases from J, leaving 11 bases between. Germline CDR1 reads ENHRY; CDR2 reads SYGVKD. The CDR3 is 14 residues long.